The 4 T cell receptor beta chains below all came from one sample that was sequenced in a study of beta chain features in type 1 diabetes. Points from the study as a whole: Type 1 diabetes patients had TCRB CDR3s that were shorter (moderately but significantly so) in all four CD4+ subsets.

These TCRs' antigens remain unknown. Expressed TCRB transcripts were sequenced because the isolated RNA had all been reverse transcribed beforehand. TCRdb's copy holds only in-frame clones and misses some; the assay was immunoSEQ multiplex PCR. The sample records around 710,000 clones, 9.5% to 15% being singletons. Source material: naive CD4+ T cells from blood. The receptors were sampled from a man aged 30 to 39 with type 1 diabetes.

This clone was observed a handful of times. J is TRBJ2-3 and V is TRBV9, with a possible D match to TRBD2 (6 bases). Germline V CDR1 and CDR2: SGDLS, YYNGEE. Trimming removed 4 bases from V and 0 bases from J, with 18 bases in between. This CDR3 region has 17 residues. CDR3 sequence: CASSPIPSGTSTDTQYF. CDR3 DNA sequence: TGTGCCAGCAGCCCAATTCCTAGTGGGACTAGCACAGATACGCAGTATTTT.

In regard to this clone: The identical CDR3 is also encoded by other nucleotide sequences in the sample. The chain combines TRBV19 with TRBJ2-7; 7 bases are shared with TRBD2. V dropped 4 bases and J dropped 1; count of bases not matched to a gene: 4. The CDR3 length is 14 residues. Germline values: CDR1 LNHDA, CDR2 SQIVND (reference sequence). DNA of the CDR3: TGTGCCAGTAGTACTAGCGGCGGTTCCTACGAGCAGTACTTC. Protein sequence: CASSTSGGSYEQYF.

The CDR3 nucleotides read TGTGCCAGCAGCTTTGGTGGGTCAACCGGGGGCACAGATACGCAGTATTTT. Encoded protein: CASSFGGSTGGTDTQYF. V and J are TRBV11-2 and TRBJ2-3, with D possibly matching TRBD2 (5 bases). V gave up 3 bases and J gave up 1 base, with 17 bases separating them. This CDR3 is built from 17 residues. The V gene's germline CDR1 is SGHAT and CDR2 FQNNGV.

V is TRBV11-2 and J is TRBJ1-2; maybe TRBD1 (5 bases). Germline CDR1 and CDR2: SGHAT and FQNNGV. The V end was cut by 5 bases, the J end by 4 bases, with 11 bases between. This CDR3 region has 13 residues. The chain's CDR3 is CASSPRTRYGYTF. Written as DNA, the CDR3 is TGTGCCAGCAGCCCCCGGACACGCTATGGCTACACCTTC.